This T cell receptor beta chain appears in the sequencing data of a study of blood T cells in healthy people across ages (dated by TCRdb to between 2014 and 2017). With respect to the entire study: In model experiments, template switching captured roughly one uniquely barcoded TCR beta cDNA molecule for every two T cells. The donors were split into four age groups: young (average around 16 years), middle-aged (around 40), aged (about 56) and long-lived (under 90). The study analyzed two additional independent replicas of 1 million unique cDNA reads from the same blood draw for two donors, one aged 18 to 29 and one aged 80 or older. The study measured age-related changes in TCR beta repertoire diversity using deep sequencing normalized with unique cDNA molecular identifiers.

Overall results and qualifications from the work: As age increased, observed TCR beta diversity per million T cells dropped in a roughly linear way, and a significant reduction was already evident by age approximately 40. Estimates of total diversity based on one million sequenced T cells were considered lower bounds and underestimates. Compared with the aged group, the long-lived group had more naive CD4+ T cells, fewer expanded clones and increased TCR diversity, a pattern suggesting age selection. The CMV infection status of donors was not known, potentially confounding age-related changes in expanded clonotypes. A strong correlation was found between observed TCR beta diversity and the percentage of naive T cells measured by flow cytometry. Since profiling was done on bulk unsorted PBMCs, naive and antigen-experienced compartments could not be conclusively compared.

Library generation was performed with 5' RACE. TCRdb shows the sequencer as Illumina HiSeq 2500. The second PCR ran for about 6 to 11 cycles and used a J-beta primer mix along with a sample-barcoded 5' primer. A template-switch 5' adaptor carrying 12 random nucleotides introduced a unique molecular identifier onto each TCR beta cDNA molecule. At least 3 million CDR3-containing paired-end reads were obtained from each sample. First-strand cDNA synthesis was performed from all RNA using the Mint cDNA synthesis kit, with priming by a TRBC-specific oligonucleotide. Following uracil-DNA glycosylase treatment, a first 18-cycle PCR with universal primers M1SS and BC2_uni_R was performed on all cDNA. The paper's data handling went like this. For normalization, 1 million high-quality reads were randomly selected from each sample, with every read carrying a distinct molecular identifier. Reads sharing molecular identifiers were discarded rather than binned into consensus sequences. MiTCR, with a Q25 quality threshold and the strictest error-elimination algorithm, was used for CDR3 identification, clonotype clustering and error correction. A nonparametric unseen species model with Euler transformation was used to estimate lower-bound total TCR beta diversity. The public reads were run again by TCRdb, first through fastp at Q25 and then through MiXCR, and only productive beta chains were kept. Rows are combined by CDR3 protein, so each entry shows the most common genes and DNA. These V and J calls rely on TCRdb rather than the paper's analysis. The sample table records about 760,000 distinct CDR3 sequences; approximately 25% of these occur just once. 9.4% of the sample rests with the top ten.

The CDR3 has 14 amino acids, counting the end cysteine and phenylalanine. Only the CDR3 portion is preserved as DNA: 42 bases, with reading frame beginning at the first base. CDR1 PRHDT and CDR2 FYEKMQ were looked up in the germline V gene (reference sequence). Of note for this clonotype: Its antigen specificity is not known. The germline gene is not matched at one end of the junction; a read error may be the cause.

Systemically healthy Caucasian individuals from Russia, roughly 40 in total and aged roughly 6 to 95 years, were included as donors. Each donor gave ten milliliters of peripheral blood, collected into EDTA-treated Vacutainer tubes. Ficoll-Paque density-gradient centrifugation was used to isolate PBMCs, with at least 7 million per sample. Trizol reagent was used to extract total RNA from PBMCs, with at least 6 micrograms per sample. For every donor, an aliquot of PBMCs went through flow cytometry to measure the percentages of naive CD45RAhigh/CD27high T cells. These data are also associated with another study on T cells of mothers and their children. From that second study: The donors were nine systemically healthy Caucasian individuals, made up of three mothers and their six children. cDNA synthesis consumed the entire amount of extracted RNA, loaded at 1.5 ug RNA in each 15 ul reaction. Sample barcodes and 2-4 random nucleotides were added via the M1S primer in the second PCR. Over 8.5 million TCR beta CDR3 reads were obtained for each mother, and around 3 million reads were obtained for each child. In both related and unrelated pairs, thymic selection shapes the output of TCR recombination in a similar way, with inherited differences having only a minor effect. Normalized repertoire overlap was always found to be slightly, but never significantly, higher in related mother-child pairs than in unrelated mother-child pairs. Persistent microchimeric T cell clones were not detected, at a sensitivity of around 100 clones per million clonotypes. The study used deep NGS to compare TCR beta repertoires of mothers and children, seeking features distinguishing related mother-child pairs from unrelated individuals. On average, the children were 11 +/- 4 years old, while the mothers were approximately 40 +/- 4 years old. After adapter ligation was performed with NEBNext reagents, the libraries were sequenced on an Illumina HiSeq 2000 with 100+100 nt paired-end reads. To prevent cross-contamination, the mother and child libraries were prepared one month apart and sequenced in separate runs. Each donor had between about 450,000 and 2,100,000 distinct TCR beta clonotypes identified. Naive TCR beta clonotypes were estimated from low-frequency clonotypes matched to each donor's FACS-determined naive share, without sorting.

The chain links TRBV13 with TRBJ2-5; a weak D assignment points to TRBD1 (6 bases agree). The sequenced material came from blood. The source of this sequence is a boy aged 10-17 years in good health. The CDR3 here reads CASSLRQEGETPYF. The bases are TGTGCCAGCAGCTTAAGACAGGAAGGAGAGACCCCGTACTTC. Beyond the CDR3, the reference TRBV13 and TRBJ2-5 genes provide the residues; the full variable domain reads: AAGVIQSPRHLIKEKRETATLKCYPIPRHDTVYWYQQGPGQDPQFLISFYEKMQSDKGSIPDRFSAQQFSDYHSELNMSSLELGDSALYFCASSLRQEGETPYFGPGTRLLVL.